This TCR beta chain is drawn from a study of cytomegalovirus exposure and HLA in healthy donors (dated by TCRdb to between 2016 and 2019). Background on the whole study: A later analysis indicated that the 90 to 150 validation repertoires were generated on the platform also employed for the approximately 700 repertoires of the first cohort. A separate validation cohort of about 110 different subjects was used in addition to the roughly 720-subject first cohort. To predict cytomegalovirus infection status, the study combined high-throughput TCR immunosequencing, statistical association of individual TCRs with disease status, and machine learning. The study was designed to test whether signatures of past pathogen exposure could be identified by cataloging public T cell receptors. Beyond this particular receptor, the publication reports: The validation cohort had no HLA typing available for a later analysis, so co-occurrence within that cohort was assessed over all 130 or so repertoires. It was suggested by the authors that the approach could potentially be generalized to other disease states and immunological phenotypes. Three of the identified cytomegalovirus-associated TCR beta chains were confirmed in vitro to be specific for cytomegalovirus antigens. While some public TCRs were present in many individuals, most TCR sequences turned up only very rarely across donors. In a later analysis, TCRs clustered in the first cohort were found to also tend to co-occur in the approximately 120 validation repertoires, with about 93% of cluster scores above 0. Cytomegalovirus status was reported to be diagnosed by the classifier with high specificity and sensitivity in both the original and validation cohorts. In the study, some 160 TCR beta chains were listed as associated with cytomegalovirus.

The donors belonged to the validation cohort of about 110 subjects, which was separate from the roughly 670-subject first cohort. The germline ends are 22 bases apart after V is trimmed by 5 bases and J by 9 bases. Looking up the germline V gene (reference sequence) yields CDR1 SEHNR and CDR2 FQNEAQ. The cysteine opens and the phenylalanine closes a CDR3 of 15 amino acids. Only the CDR3 part of the read is kept: 45 bases, read in frame from the first base. On this clone: Its antigen remains undetermined. No per-base quality is available; no much larger clone lies one base away.

Libraries were built with the immunoSEQ multiplex PCR assay. The authors' analysis ran thus. A statistical classification framework was built to diagnose cytomegalovirus status from the catalog of TCR beta chain sequences. Drawn from immuneACCESS, this table holds only the in-frame rearrangements with V and J called that TCRdb kept. Clones are partly lost; checked studies trace under half to an unresolved V gene and leave the rest unexplained. The D gene and trimming were derived from the DNA, and the V and J assignments and clone size from that table. The sample has about 240,000 clones on record, 70% to 90% of them singletons. The ten largest clones take up 1% to 1.5% of the sample.

In this chain, TRBV7-9 is recombined with TRBJ1-2; TRBD1 is perhaps the D gene, given 5 matching bases. This receptor was identified in a young woman in good health and CMV-seropositive. The material sequenced was PBMCs. The CDR3 has the sequence CASSANLDSRSSYTF. The DNA sequence is TGTGCCAGCAGCGCCAACCTAGACAGTCGGAGTAGCTACACCTTC.